The TCR beta chain under discussion was sequenced for a study of CD4 T cells in relation to SARS-CoV-2 and coronaviruses. Overall study context: Shared crossreactive spike epitopes were mapped to their HLA restriction.

About this clone itself: Its antigen is not known.

This CDR3 contains 15 residues. V trimming: 1 base; J trimming: 7 bases; junction bases outside the gene matches: 6. Per germline, CDR1 LNHDA and CDR2 SQIVND (reference sequence). Method: immunoSEQ multiplex PCR; TCRdb's copy keeps in-frame clones and lacks some. The sample includes 25,000 or so clones, roughly 76% of them seen just once. Unexposed donor CD4+ T cells date from about 2011-2018, before the COVID-19 pandemic. CD4+ T cells were isolated from the cells after 10 days of culture. Cells permitting, SARS-CoV-2 S/N and four cold-coronavirus spikes were tested on unexposed-donor CD4+ T cells. Sequenced input: CD4+ T cells from PBMCs, cultured in vitro. The chain joins TRBV19 to TRBJ1-4; TRBD1 matches at 7 bases. The TCR comes from a human donor in good health. The CDR3 spells CASSIASGGSEKLFF. CDR3 nucleotide sequence: TGTGCCAGTAGTATAGCCTCAGGGGGAAGTGAAAAACTGTTTTTT.